These 5 T cell receptor beta chains originate from one sample sequenced in a study of blood T cells in healthy people across ages (dated by TCRdb to about 2015). Library method: 5' RACE. These reads were obtained on an Illumina HiSeq 2500. A second PCR of roughly 6 to 12 cycles was run with a J-beta primer mix and a sample-barcoded 5' primer. TCRdb cleaned the public reads at Q25 with fastp, built clones with MiXCR and kept in-frame beta chains. Each CDR3 protein gets just one entry, which takes the most common genes and DNA from the rows behind it. Within this sample are about 1.1 million distinct CDR3 sequences, with under 40% of them counted one time only. The ten largest make up around 13% of the sample. The sample was blood. Receptor source: a man aged 18-30 years in good health.

The V call is TRBV7-9, the J call TRBJ2-4; D is perhaps TRBD2 (6 bases). Germline loops: CDR1 SEHNR, CDR2 FQNEAQ (reference sequence). The V and J ends lost 5 bases and 0 bases respectively, with 14 bases between them. The CDR3 totals 16 residues. The DNA of the CDR3 is TGTGCCAGCAGCCCGGGAGACAGCGGAGCCAAAAACATTCAGTACTTC. Its translation: CASSPGDSGAKNIQYF.

This clonotype was counted only a few times. The rearrangement links TRBV5-6 to TRBJ1-5; 11 bases agree with TRBD1. Germline CDR1 SGHDT, CDR2 YYEEEE. CDR3 length equals 16 residues. J was trimmed by 4 bases and V by 4 bases; bases with no gene match: 7. CDR3 DNA sequence: TGTGCCAGCAGCGCCGGGACAGGGGGAAATAATCAGCCCCAGCATTTT. Translated: CASSAGTGGNNQPQHF. Looking up the rest from reference TRBV5-6 and TRBJ1-5 gives the full variable domain: DAGVTQSPTHLIKTRGQQVTLRCSPKSGHDTVSWYQQALGQGPQFIFQYYEEEERQRGNFPDRFSGHQFPNYSSELNVNALLLGDSALYLCASSAGTGGNNQPQHFGDGTRLSIL.

DNA for the CDR3: TGTGCCAGCAGCCCTAACAGGGTGAGTAATGAGCAGTTCTTC. Protein product: CASSPNRVSNEQFF. The chain carries TRBV7-3 and TRBJ2-1; perhaps TRBD1 as D (6 bases). This CDR3 has 14 amino acids. Germline V gives CDR1 SGHTA, CDR2 FQGTGA. V was shortened by 5 bases and J by 7 bases, with 15 bases between the two germline ends.

J is TRBJ2-1 and V is TRBV25-1, with D possibly being TRBD2 (5 bases). Looked up from germline, CDR1 is MGHDK and CDR2 is SYGVNS. The CDR3 is made up of 11 amino acids. Trimming stripped 6 bases from V and 14 bases from J, with 14 bases between. CDR3 residues: CASREREGKFF. The DNA for the CDR3 is TGTGCCAGCAGGGAGAGGGAAGGGAAGTTCTTC.

Turning to this clonotype: Since a much larger clone is just one base distant, this may be a read error. The V gene is TRBV20-1, the J gene TRBJ2-1, with 8 bases that match TRBD1. There are 13 residues in the CDR3. Germline V gene lookup returns CDR1 DFQATT and CDR2 SNEGSKA (reference sequence). V trimming: 2 bases; J trimming: 13 bases; junction bases outside the gene matches: 10. The CDR3 sequence: CSARTQGAETQFF. The DNA of the CDR3 is TGCAGTGCTAGAACCCAGGGGGCAGAGACCCAGTTCTTC.